These 10 T cell receptor beta chains originate from one sample sequenced in a study of blood T cell repertoires in COVID-19. Sequencing used immunoSEQ multiplex PCR; TCRdb keeps in-frame clones, though not all of them. The table has 150,000 to 200,000 clones, 70% to 90% seen once. The specimen was peripheral blood. These receptors all stem from a woman aged 80 or over with acute or convalescent COVID-19.

The genes are TRBV4-3 and TRBJ2-3; perhaps TRBD2 as D (7 bases). In germline, CDR1 is LGHNA, CDR2 YSLEER. The CDR3 runs 16 residues. Trimming took off 0 bases at V and 6 bases at J, with 16 bases between the two ends. The CDR3 bases are TGCGCCAGCAGCCAAGAAAGCGCAGGGAGGGGGGATACGCAGTATTTT. Its translation: CASSQESAGRGDTQYF.

This clone showed up just once. V is TRBV19 and J is TRBJ1-2; D might be TRBD1 (5 bases). The V end was cut by 0 bases, the J end by 4 bases, with 15 bases between. CDR1 is LNHDA, CDR2 SQIVND, per germline (reference sequence). There are 16 residues in the CDR3. CDR3 residues: CASSIDIFRQPYGYTF. The CDR3 bases are TGTGCCAGTAGTATAGATATTTTCCGACAGCCCTATGGCTACACCTTC.

The chain couples TRBV6-1 to TRBJ1-1; unclear D gene. Germline V gene sequence: CDR1 MNHNS, CDR2 SASEGT. The CDR3 has 13 amino acids. Trimming left V 5 bases short and J 2 bases short, with 9 bases between. The CDR3 reads CASSYAGNTEAFF. CDR3 in DNA: TGTGCCAGCAGTTATGCGGGAAACACTGAAGCTTTCTTT.

This clone occurred once. The chain employs TRBV12-5 and TRBJ2-2, with 11 positions matching TRBD2. This CDR3 is 16 amino acids long. Germline V gene data show CDR1 as LGHNT and CDR2 as FRNRAP. J lost 4 bases, V lost 0 bases, and 1 base had no gene match. The CDR3 spells CASGLVLAGVTGELFF. The CDR3 bases are TGTGCTAGTGGTTTGGTACTAGCGGGGGTCACCGGGGAGCTGTTTTTT.

This clone was observed a handful of times. This chain uses TRBV9 with TRBJ1-5, with TRBD1 matching over 8 bases. The CDR3 consists of 15 residues. Germline V gives CDR1 SGDLS, CDR2 YYNGEE. The J segment lost 6 bases and the V segment lost 4 bases, leaving 9 bases of the junction unmatched. The DNA of the CDR3 is TGTGCCAGCAGCCCCTCCGACAGGGGAGGTCAGCCCCAGCATTTT. Its protein product is CASSPSDRGGQPQHF. Full variable domain (missing parts from reference TRBV9 and TRBJ1-5): DSGVTQTPKHLITATGQRVTLRCSPRSGDLSVYWYQQSLDQGLQFLIQYYNGEERAKGNILERFSAQQFPDLHSELNLSSLELGDSALYFCASSPSDRGGQPQHFGDGTRLSIL.

This clone occurred once. The V and J genes are TRBV18 and TRBJ1-1, with D unresolved. Deletions cut 2 bases from V and 11 bases from J, with 21 bases between. CDR3 length equals 15 residues. CDR1 and CDR2 (germline): KGHSH, LQKENI. The CDR3 DNA reads TGTGCCAGCTCACCAAGCCAAACAACGGGCCGCGGGGCTTTCTTT. It specifies CASSPSQTTGRGAFF. Complete variable domain (other parts from reference TRBV18 and TRBJ1-1): NAGVMQNPRHLVRRRGQEARLRCSPMKGHSHVYWYRQLPEEGLKFMVYLQKENIIDESGMPKERFSAEFPKEGPSILRIQQVVRGDSAAYFCASSPSQTTGRGAFFGQGTRLTVV.

This clone was recorded once. The DNA for the CDR3 is TGTGCCAGCAGTCCCCGCGGCAATCAGCCCCAGCATTTT. Protein sequence: CASSPRGNQPQHF. This sequence joins TRBV12-3 or TRBV12-4 and TRBJ1-5, with D unclear. The CDR3 is 13 amino acids. V lost 5 bases, J lost 2 bases, and 7 bases lay in between.

The rearrangement uses TRBV27 and TRBJ2-7, with 7 bases lining up with TRBD2. The V gene's germline CDR1 is MNHEY and CDR2 SMNVEV (reference sequence). The ends lost 2 bases at V and 3 bases at J; junction bases unmatched: 10. The length of the CDR3 is 16 residues. CDR3 sequence reads: CASSLGEAGRGYEQYF. The CDR3 bases are TGTGCCAGCAGTTTAGGGGAAGCGGGAAGGGGCTACGAGCAGTACTTC.

CDR3 nucleotide sequence: TGTGCCAGCAGCCGGGACAGGGCGAACACCGGGGAGCTGTTTTTT. Translation: CASSRDRANTGELFF. J is TRBJ2-2 and V is TRBV7-2, with 9 bases lining up with TRBD1. V shed 5 bases, J shed 0 bases, and the junction held 1 base outside the gene matches. The CDR3 sequence is 15 residues long. The V gene's germline CDR1 is SGHTA and CDR2 FQGNSA.

The chain has TRBV11-2 and TRBJ2-7; 12 nucleotides align to TRBD2. The germline gives CDR1 SGHAT, CDR2 FQNNGV. The V gene end was trimmed by 5 bases and the J gene end by 2 bases; junction bases not matched to a gene: 7. The CDR3 runs 16 residues. The CDR3 protein is CASSRTTSGGTYEQYF. The CDR3 DNA follows: TGTGCCAGCAGCCGCACTACTAGCGGGGGGACCTACGAGCAGTACTTC.